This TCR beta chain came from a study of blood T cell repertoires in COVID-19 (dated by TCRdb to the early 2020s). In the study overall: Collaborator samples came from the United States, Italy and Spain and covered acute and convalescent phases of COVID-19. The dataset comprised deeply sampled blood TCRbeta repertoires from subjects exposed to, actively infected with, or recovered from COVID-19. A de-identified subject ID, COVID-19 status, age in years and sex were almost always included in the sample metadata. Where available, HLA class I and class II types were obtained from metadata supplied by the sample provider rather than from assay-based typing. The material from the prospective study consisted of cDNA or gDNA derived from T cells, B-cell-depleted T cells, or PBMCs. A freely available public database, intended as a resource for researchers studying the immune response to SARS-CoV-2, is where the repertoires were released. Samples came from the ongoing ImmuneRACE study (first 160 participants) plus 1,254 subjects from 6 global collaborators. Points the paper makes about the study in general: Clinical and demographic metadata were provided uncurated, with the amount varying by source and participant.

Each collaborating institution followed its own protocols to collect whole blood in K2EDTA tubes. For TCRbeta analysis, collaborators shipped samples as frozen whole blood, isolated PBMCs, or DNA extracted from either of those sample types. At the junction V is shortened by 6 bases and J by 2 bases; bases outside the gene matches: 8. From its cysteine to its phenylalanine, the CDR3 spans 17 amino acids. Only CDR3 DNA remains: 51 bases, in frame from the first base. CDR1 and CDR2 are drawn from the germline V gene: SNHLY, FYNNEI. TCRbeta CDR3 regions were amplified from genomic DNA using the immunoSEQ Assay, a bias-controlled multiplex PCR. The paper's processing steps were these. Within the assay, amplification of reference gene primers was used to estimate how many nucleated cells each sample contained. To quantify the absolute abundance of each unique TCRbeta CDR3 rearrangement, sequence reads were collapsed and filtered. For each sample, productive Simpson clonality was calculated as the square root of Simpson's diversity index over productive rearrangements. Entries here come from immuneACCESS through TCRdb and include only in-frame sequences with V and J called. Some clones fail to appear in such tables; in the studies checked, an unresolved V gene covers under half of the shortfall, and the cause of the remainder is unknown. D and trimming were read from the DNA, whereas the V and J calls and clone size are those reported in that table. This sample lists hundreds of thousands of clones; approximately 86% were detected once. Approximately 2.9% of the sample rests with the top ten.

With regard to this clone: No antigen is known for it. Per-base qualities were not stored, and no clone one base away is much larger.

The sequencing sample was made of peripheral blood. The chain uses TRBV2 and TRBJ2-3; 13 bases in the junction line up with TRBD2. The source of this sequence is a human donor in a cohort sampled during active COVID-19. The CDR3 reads CASRRTSGRGNTDTQYF. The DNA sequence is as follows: TGTGCCAGCAGGAGGACTAGCGGGAGAGGAAACACAGATACGCAGTATTTT.